This TCR beta chain comes out of a study of CD8+CD57+ T cells in acquired aplastic anemia. Whole-study results and caveats: CD8+ Simpson's diversity did not differ significantly between patients and controls.

Using genomic DNA as the template, TCR beta VDJ and CDR3 profiling was carried out. Using its own MiXCR run on the reads, TCRdb lists one record per CDR3 protein. The profile shows over 150,000 distinct CDR3 sequences, about 50% of them singletons. This clonotype was counted a few times. Its antigen is unidentified. V shed 5 bases and J shed 13 bases, with 15 bases lying between them. Germline lookup yields CDR1 LNHDA and CDR2 SQIVND (reference sequence). This CDR3 has 12 amino acids. By flow cytometry, patients selected for sequencing had shown an expansion of CD8+CD57+ cells. Each patient had severe acquired aplastic anemia.

The sample consisted of sorted CD4+, CD8+, or CD8+CD57+ T cells (not recorded which) from PBMCs. The genes are TRBV19 and TRBJ1-5; possible D gene TRBD1, 5 bases. The clonotype originates from a human donor with aplastic anemia. The CDR3 nucleotides read TGTGCCAGTAGTTCGGTCCTGGGGCAGCAGCATTTT. Protein: CASSSVLGQQHF. The variable domain in full, with the rest retrieved from reference TRBV19 and TRBJ1-5, is DGGITQSPKYLFRKEGQNVTLSCEQNLNHDAMYWYRQDPGQGLRLIYYSQIVNDFQKGDIAEGYSVSREKKESFPLTVTSAQKNPTAFYLCASSSVLGQQHFGDGTRLSIL.